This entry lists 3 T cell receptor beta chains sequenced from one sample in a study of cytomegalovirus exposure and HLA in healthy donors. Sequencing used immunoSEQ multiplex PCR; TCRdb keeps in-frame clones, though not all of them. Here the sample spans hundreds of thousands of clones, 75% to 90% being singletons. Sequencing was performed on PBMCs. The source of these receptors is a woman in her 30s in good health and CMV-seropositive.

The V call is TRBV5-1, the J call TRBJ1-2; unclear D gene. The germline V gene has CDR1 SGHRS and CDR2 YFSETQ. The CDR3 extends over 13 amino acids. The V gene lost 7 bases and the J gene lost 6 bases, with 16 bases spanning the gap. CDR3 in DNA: TGCGCCAGCCGCCGCGAGGCGGGGAATGGCTACACCTTC. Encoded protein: CASRREAGNGYTF.

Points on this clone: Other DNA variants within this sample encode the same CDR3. The CDR3 DNA reads as TGTGCCTGGGGGGGGGCCTATGGCTACACCTTC. It specifies CAWGGAYGYTF. The chain recombines TRBV30 with TRBJ1-2; perhaps TRBD1 as D (6 bases). Trimming shortened V by 5 bases and J by 4 bases, and 8 bases separated the two germline ends. Germline V gene data show CDR1 as GTSNPN and CDR2 as SVGIG (reference sequence). This CDR3 comprises 11 residues.

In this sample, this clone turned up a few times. CDR3 residues: CASSLGIGQVYGYTF. CDR3 DNA: TGTGCCAGCAGCTTAGGAATTGGGCAGGTCTATGGCTACACCTTC. This sequence joins TRBV7-9 and TRBJ1-2, with unresolved D. CDR1 is SEHNR, CDR2 FQNEAQ, per germline (reference sequence). The CDR3 extends over 15 amino acids. The V end lost 1 base, the J end lost 4 bases, and 13 bases lay between the germline ends.